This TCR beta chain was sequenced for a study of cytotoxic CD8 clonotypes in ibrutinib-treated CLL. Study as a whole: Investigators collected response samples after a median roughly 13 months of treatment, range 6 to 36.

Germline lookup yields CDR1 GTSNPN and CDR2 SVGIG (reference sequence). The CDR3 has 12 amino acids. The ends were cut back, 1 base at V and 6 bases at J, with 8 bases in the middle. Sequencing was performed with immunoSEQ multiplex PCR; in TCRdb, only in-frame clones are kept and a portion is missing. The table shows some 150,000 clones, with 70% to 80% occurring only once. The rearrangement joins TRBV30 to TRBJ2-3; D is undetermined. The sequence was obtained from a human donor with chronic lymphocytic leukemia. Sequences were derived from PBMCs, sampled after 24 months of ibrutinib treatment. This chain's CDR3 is CAWSAFRDTQYF. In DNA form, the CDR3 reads TGTGCCTGGAGTGCTTTCAGGGATACGCAGTATTTT.